This T cell receptor beta chain was recovered during a study of OX40 agonist ivuxolimab in advanced cancers. At the level of the study: A male proportion of 82.7% was recorded, with mean age around 55 years and range about 20 to 79.

Of note for this clone: Its antigen is unknown.

The data were produced by immunoSEQ multiplex PCR, yet TCRdb's version contains in-frame clones alone and is incomplete. The table lists tens of thousands of clones, 89% of them singletons. The study, taken as a whole, reports: The antigen specificity of the peripheral T cells (those that were expanded) was not determined. Dose levels from 0.1 to 3.0 mg/kg saw CD4+ and CD8+ blood T cells expand clonally by week 6.

Sequenced here: CD4+ or CD8+ T cells sorted from blood, sampled in a trial of the OX40 agonist ivuxolimab. The TCR sequence derives from an adult with an advanced solid tumor such as melanoma, head and neck, liver or kidney cancer.

CDR3 loop: CASSPIFTGLAYNEQFF. In DNA, the CDR3 is TGTGCCAGCTCACCGATTTTTACGGGACTAGCGTATAATGAGCAGTTCTTC. The gene calls are TRBV18 and TRBJ2-1; 10 bases match TRBD2. V shed 3 bases and J 7 bases; nucleotides not matched to a gene: 12. This CDR3 has 17 amino acids. Germline V lookup: CDR1 KGHSH, CDR2 LQKENI.